This T cell receptor (beta chain) originates from a study of OX40 agonist ivuxolimab in advanced cancers. Study details: Dose-escalation patients' cancers were hepatocellular carcinoma, melanoma, renal cell or head and neck cancer. Males comprised 70% to 85% of the group, whose mean age was about 61 years (range roughly 20 to 85). Study-wide findings and caveats: Some patients who did not respond also had low normalized T-cell clonal expansion.

Trimming shortened V by 5 bases and J by 4 bases, and 5 bases separated the two germline ends. The CDR3 runs 11 residues. CDR1 and CDR2 from the germline V gene are MNHEY and SVGAGI. The repertoire was sequenced with immunoSEQ multiplex PCR; TCRdb's copy has only in-frame clones and lacks some. The table has some 70,000 clones, less than 95% seen once; the top ten hold about 1%. About this clone: What it recognizes is unknown.

V is TRBV6-5 and J is TRBJ1-2, with unresolved D. This sequence was found in an adult with an advanced solid tumor such as melanoma, head and neck, liver or kidney cancer. Specimen: CD4+ or CD8+ T cells sorted from blood, collected in a trial of the OX40 agonist ivuxolimab. CDR3 residues: CASSMGYGYTF. CDR3 coding DNA: TGTGCCAGCAGTATGGGCTATGGCTACACCTTC.